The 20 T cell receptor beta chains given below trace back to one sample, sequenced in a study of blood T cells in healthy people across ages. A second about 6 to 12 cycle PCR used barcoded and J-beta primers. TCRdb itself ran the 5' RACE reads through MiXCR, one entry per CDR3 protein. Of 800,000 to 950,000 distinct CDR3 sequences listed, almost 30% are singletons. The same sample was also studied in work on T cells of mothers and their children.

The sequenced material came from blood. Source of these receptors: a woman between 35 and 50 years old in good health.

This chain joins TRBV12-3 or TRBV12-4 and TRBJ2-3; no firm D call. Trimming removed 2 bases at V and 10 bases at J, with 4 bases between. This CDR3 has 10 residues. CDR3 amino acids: CASSLKSQYF. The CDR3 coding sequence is TGTGCCAGCAGTTTAAAGTCGCAGTATTTT.

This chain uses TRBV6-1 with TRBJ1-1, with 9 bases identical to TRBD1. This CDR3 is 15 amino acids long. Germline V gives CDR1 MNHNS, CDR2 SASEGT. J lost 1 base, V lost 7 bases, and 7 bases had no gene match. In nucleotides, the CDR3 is TGTGCCAGCAAAAGGGACAGGGTCCCGAACACTGAAGCTTTCTTT. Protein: CASKRDRVPNTEAFF.

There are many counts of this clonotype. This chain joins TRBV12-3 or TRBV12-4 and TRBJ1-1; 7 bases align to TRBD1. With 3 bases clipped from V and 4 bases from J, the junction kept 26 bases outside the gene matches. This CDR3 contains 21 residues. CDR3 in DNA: TGTGCCAGCAGTTTTGGGGCATGGACAGGTCTTACCGATGGGGTGAGCACTGAAGCTTTCTTT. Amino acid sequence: CASSFGAWTGLTDGVSTEAFF.

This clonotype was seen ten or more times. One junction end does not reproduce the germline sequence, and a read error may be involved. In DNA, the CDR3 is TGCAGTGCTAGATCCAGCCTCTCCTACAAGCAGTACTTC. Translated, it gives CSARSSLSYKQYF. The rearrangement joins TRBV20-1 to TRBJ2-7; D gene uncertain. The CDR3 runs 13 residues. Germline V gene data show CDR1 as DFQATT and CDR2 as SNEGSKA (reference sequence).

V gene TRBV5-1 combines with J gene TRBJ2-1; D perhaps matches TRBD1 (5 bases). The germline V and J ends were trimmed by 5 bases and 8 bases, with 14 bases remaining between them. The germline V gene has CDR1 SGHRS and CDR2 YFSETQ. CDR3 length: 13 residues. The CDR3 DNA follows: TGCGCCAGCAGGTTTCAGGGCTGCTATGAGCAGTTCTTC. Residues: CASRFQGCYEQFF.

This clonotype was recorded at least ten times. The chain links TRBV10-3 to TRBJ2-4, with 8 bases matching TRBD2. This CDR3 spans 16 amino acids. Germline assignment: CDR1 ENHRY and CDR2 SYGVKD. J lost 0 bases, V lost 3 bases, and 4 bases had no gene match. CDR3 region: CAISDGGGLAKNIQYF. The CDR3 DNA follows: TGTGCCATCAGTGACGGGGGGGGATTAGCCAAAAACATTCAGTACTTC.

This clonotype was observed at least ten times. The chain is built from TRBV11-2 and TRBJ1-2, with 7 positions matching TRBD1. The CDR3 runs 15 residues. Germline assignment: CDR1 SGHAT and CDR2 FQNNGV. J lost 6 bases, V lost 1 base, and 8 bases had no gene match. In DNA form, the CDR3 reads TGTGCCAGCAGCTTAGGTGTAGGGGGCTCTGATGGCTACACCTTC. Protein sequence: CASSLGVGGSDGYTF.

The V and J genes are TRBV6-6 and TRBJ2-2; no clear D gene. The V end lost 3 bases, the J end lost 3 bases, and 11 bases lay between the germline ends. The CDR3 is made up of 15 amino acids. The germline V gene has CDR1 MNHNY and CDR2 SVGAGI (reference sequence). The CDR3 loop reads CASSYDGGDTGELFF. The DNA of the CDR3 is TGTGCCAGCAGTTATGACGGTGGGGACACCGGGGAGCTGTTTTTT.

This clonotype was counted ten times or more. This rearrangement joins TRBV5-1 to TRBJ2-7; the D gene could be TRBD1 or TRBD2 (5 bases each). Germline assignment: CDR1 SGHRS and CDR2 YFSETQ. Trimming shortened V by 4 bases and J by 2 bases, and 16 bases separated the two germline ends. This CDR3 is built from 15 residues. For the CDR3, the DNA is TGCGCCAGCAGCCGTGGGACCGTGGAGGCCTACGAGCAGTACTTC. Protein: CASSRGTVEAYEQYF.

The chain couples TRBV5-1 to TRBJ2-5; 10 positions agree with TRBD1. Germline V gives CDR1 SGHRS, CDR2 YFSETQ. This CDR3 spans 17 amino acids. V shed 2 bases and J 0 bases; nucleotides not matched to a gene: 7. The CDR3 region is CASSFVLGTGDQETQYF. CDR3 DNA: TGCGCCAGCAGCTTCGTCCTTGGGACAGGGGACCAAGAGACCCAGTACTTC. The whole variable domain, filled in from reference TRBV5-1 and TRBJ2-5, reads KAGVTQTPRYLIKTRGQQVTLSCSPISGHRSVSWYQQTPGQGLQFLFEYFSETQRNKGNFPGRFSGRQFSNSRSEMNVSTLELGDSALYLCASSFVLGTGDQETQYFGPGTRLLVL.

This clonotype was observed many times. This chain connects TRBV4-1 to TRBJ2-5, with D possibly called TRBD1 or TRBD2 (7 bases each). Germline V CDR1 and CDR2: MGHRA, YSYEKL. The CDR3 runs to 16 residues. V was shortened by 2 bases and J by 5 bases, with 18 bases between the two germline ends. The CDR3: CASSQKFRGRDETQYF. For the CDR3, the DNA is TGCGCCAGCAGCCAAAAGTTCAGGGGGAGGGATGAGACCCAGTACTTC.

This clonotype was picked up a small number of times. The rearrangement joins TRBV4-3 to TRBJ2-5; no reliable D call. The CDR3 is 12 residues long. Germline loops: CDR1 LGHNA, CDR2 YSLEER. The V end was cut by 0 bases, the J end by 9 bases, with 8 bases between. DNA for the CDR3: TGCGCCAGCAGCCAAGATCGGCAGGCCCAGTACTTC. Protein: CASSQDRQAQYF.

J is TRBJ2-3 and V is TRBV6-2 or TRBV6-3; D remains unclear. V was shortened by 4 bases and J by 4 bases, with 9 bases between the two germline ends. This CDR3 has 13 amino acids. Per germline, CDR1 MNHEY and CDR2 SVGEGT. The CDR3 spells CASSFGFADTQYF. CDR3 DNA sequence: TGTGCCAGCAGTTTCGGGTTCGCAGATACGCAGTATTTT.

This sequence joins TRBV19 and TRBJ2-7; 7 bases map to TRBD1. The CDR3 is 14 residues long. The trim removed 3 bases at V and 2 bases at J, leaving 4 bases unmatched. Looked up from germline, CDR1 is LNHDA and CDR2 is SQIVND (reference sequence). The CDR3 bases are TGTGCCAGTAGTATTTCCGGACAGGCCTACGAGCAGTACTTC. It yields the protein CASSISGQAYEQYF.

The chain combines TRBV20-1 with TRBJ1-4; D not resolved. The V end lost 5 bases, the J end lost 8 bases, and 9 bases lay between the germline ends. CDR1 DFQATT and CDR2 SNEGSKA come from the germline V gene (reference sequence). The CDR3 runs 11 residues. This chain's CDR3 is CSAPIGEKLFF. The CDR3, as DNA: TGCAGTGCTCCCATAGGGGAAAAACTGTTTTTT.

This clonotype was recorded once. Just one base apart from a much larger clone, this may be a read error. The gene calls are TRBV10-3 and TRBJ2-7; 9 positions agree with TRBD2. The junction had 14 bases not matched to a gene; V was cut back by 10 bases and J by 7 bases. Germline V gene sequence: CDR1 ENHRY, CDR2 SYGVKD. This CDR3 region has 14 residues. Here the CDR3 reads CATKPRAGGPEQYF. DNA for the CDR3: TGTGCCACCAAGCCACGGGCGGGGGGGCCTGAGCAGTACTTC.

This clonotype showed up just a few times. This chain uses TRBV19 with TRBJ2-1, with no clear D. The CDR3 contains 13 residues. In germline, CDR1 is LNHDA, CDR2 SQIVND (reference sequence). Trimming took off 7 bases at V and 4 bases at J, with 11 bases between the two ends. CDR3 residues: CASTRPPYNEQFF. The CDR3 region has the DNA TGTGCCAGTACGCGACCCCCTTACAATGAGCAGTTCTTC.

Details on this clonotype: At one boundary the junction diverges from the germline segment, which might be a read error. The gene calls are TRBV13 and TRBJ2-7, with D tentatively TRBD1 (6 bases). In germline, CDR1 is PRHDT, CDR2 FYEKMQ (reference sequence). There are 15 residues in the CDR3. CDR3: CASSYLGGRNNERYF. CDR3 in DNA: TGTGCCAGCAGCTATCTAGGGGGAAGGAACAACGAGCGGTACTTC.

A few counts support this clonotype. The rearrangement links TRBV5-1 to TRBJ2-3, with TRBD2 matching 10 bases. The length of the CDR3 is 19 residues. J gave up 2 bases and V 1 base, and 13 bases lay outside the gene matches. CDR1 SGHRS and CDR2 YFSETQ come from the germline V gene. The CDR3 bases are TGCGCCAGCAGCTTGCGTCCTAGCGGGGGCCAGACCCACACAGATACGCAGTATTTT. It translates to CASSLRPSGGQTHTDTQYF.

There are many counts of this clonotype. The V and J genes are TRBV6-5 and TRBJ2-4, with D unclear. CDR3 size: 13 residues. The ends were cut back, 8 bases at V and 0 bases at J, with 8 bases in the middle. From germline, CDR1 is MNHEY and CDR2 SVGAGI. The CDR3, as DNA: TGTGCCAGCGCCCTGGGAGCCAAAAACATTCAGTACTTC. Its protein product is CASALGAKNIQYF.